This entry concerns a single T cell receptor beta chain. The antigen this receptor binds is unknown. One base away there is no much larger clone; base qualities are not given. The record originates from a study of T cell responses to AZD1222 COVID-19 vaccine (dated by TCRdb to 2020 to 2023). Turning to the overall study: Because spike-specific TCR depth and breadth did not differ between the two schedules, AZD1222 recipients who got a second dose at roughly 4 weeks were pooled with those who got a second dose at roughly 12 weeks. A total of under 250 trial participants underwent TCR sequencing, of whom more than 200 had received two doses of AZD1222 and around 26 had received two doses of the MenACWY control vaccine. Trial participants were enrolled by age into 18-55, 56-69 and 70-plus year subgroups, with approximately 150, 30 and 60 TCR-sequenced participants respectively. Results and caveats for the whole study, not just this receptor: Because no samples from the day 14 peak response were available, repertoires could be characterized only after the peak T cell response. Participants were mostly white British, with more females than males. The authors suggested clonal diversity may have been underestimated. In the small 56-69-year group, the increase in depth fell short of significance, most likely because of low power. Spike-specific TCR breadth and depth rose significantly after two AZD1222 doses compared with day 0 and with MenACWY recipients. Only six AZD1222 recipients were SARS-CoV-2 seropositive at baseline, limiting conclusions about previously exposed vaccinees. Reportedly, close to half of the unique spike-specific TCRs recognized epitopes lying outside the regions that are mutated in the B.1.351 and B.1.1.7 variants. Vaccine-associated CD4 TCRs spanned the whole spike protein, with dominant responses in regions 160-218 and 743-854.

For this chain, trimming is 5 bases at the V end and 2 bases at the J end, and the number of junction bases without a gene match is 8. Taken from cysteine to phenylalanine, the CDR3 has 16 residues. Only the CDR3 DNA stays, 48 bases, in frame from base 1. CDR1 SGHVS and CDR2 FNYEAQ were looked up in the germline V gene. The CDR3 regions of human TCRbeta chains were analyzed by immunosequencing. In the original analysis: Repertoire TCRs were matched against a reference library of SARS-CoV-2-specific TCRs generated with the MIRA antigen-specificity platform. Breadth was defined as the fraction of unique TCRs that were SARS-CoV-2-associated. Depth was defined as the fraction of total T cells that were SARS-CoV-2-associated. Using the MIRA data, each spike-specific TCR was assigned both to the spike region to which the TCR was reactive and to a CD4 or CD8 class. Log10-transformed breadth and depth values were compared by one-way ANOVA with Sidak's multiple comparisons tests. The source is immuneACCESS, and TCRdb retained only in-frame sequences with V and J called. Part of the clones is not carried over; for the studies checked, unresolved V genes explain less than half of this, and the remainder is unexplained. V, J and clone size derive from that table, while D and trimming were established from the DNA sequence. In this sample the table shows about 97,000 clones, around nine tenths of which occur a single time. Together, the top ten hold roughly 3% of the sample.

This specimen's time point label, per the study, means: baseline before first vaccination. Vaccinee samples came from UK trials COV001 and COV002, including a single-blind randomized controlled phase 2/3 trial of AZD1222 (ChAdOx1 nCoV-19) in healthy adults. For TCRbeta chain sequencing, PBMC samples from trial participants were taken at day 0 and at day 28 after the second dose. This sequence uses TRBV7-6 and TRBJ1-5; 8 of the junction bases match TRBD1. The sample here was peripheral blood, taken on day 0 of AZD1222 vaccination. This receptor was identified in an adult in good health. The DNA sequence is given as TGTGCCAGCAGCATACTACCGGGACAGGGCAATCAGCCCCAGCATTTT. It is translated as CASSILPGQGNQPQHF.